One sample yielded the 22 T cell receptor beta chains listed below, sequenced in a study of spatial heterogeneity in lung cancer. Their antigens are not known. TCRdb reanalysed the 5' RACE reads using MiXCR and keeps one entry per CDR3 protein. The table has thousands of distinct CDR3 sequences, about 9% seen once. Study-level findings and limits: Tumor mutation counts were tracked by expanded intratumoral alpha and beta TCR counts.

Time point of the sample: sample taken at primary tumor resection. Here the sequenced sample was lung tumor tissue, taken at surgery. Every receptor here comes from a male donor with early-stage non-small cell lung cancer.

This clonotype is medium-sized in the sample. This chain joins TRBV28 and TRBJ2-7; TRBD1 matches 9 bases. This CDR3 comprises 14 residues. Germline V lookup: CDR1 MDHEN, CDR2 SYDVKM. After removal of 6 bases from V and 3 bases from J, the junction contained 6 bases not matched to a gene. Written as DNA, the CDR3 is TGTGCCAGCAGCATAACAGGGGGCGGCTACGAGCAGTACTTC. This codes for CASSITGGGYEQYF. The whole variable domain, filled in from reference TRBV28 and TRBJ2-7, reads DVKVTQSSRYLVKRTGEKVFLECVQDMDHENMFWYRQDPGLGLRLIYFSYDVKMKEKGDIPEGYSVSREKKERFSLILESASTNQTSMYLCASSITGGGYEQYFGPGTRLTVT.

By sample share, this clonotype is medium-sized. Here the CDR3 DNA reads TGTGCCAGCAGTTGGGATCCGGGACAGGGCGCCTACGAGCAGTACTTC. It codes for CASSWDPGQGAYEQYF. This chain joins TRBV6-2 or TRBV6-3 and TRBJ2-7, with 9 bases matching TRBD1. The CDR3 has 16 residues. The V gene end was trimmed by 4 bases and the J gene end by 2 bases; junction bases not matched to a gene: 9. Germline V gives CDR1 MNHEY, CDR2 SVGEGT.

By share, this clonotype ranks as medium-sized (0.01 to 0.1%). As DNA, the CDR3 is TGTGCCAGCAGCCCGGTTATCACAGATACGCAGTATTTT. This sequence encodes CASSPVITDTQYF. The gene calls are TRBV7-2 and TRBJ2-3, with D unclear. V lost 5 bases, J lost 2 bases, and 8 bases lay in between. CDR1 is SGHTA, CDR2 FQGNSA, per germline. The CDR3 loop spans 13 amino acids.

Relative to its sample, this clonotype is medium-sized. The chain links TRBV7-2 to TRBJ2-1, with D possibly matching TRBD2 (6 bases). Germline loops: CDR1 SGHTA, CDR2 FQGNSA. This CDR3 region has 15 residues. V was cut by 5 bases and J by 5 bases, with 16 bases left in between. Here the CDR3 reads CASSQASAFDNEQFF. The CDR3 nucleotides read TGTGCCAGCAGCCAAGCTAGCGCTTTTGACAATGAGCAGTTCTTC.

This clonotype is classed as medium-sized. This rearrangement joins TRBV11-1 to TRBJ2-5, with D unclear. Trimming shortened V by 3 bases and J by 5 bases, and 13 bases separated the two germline ends. Germline V gene sequence: CDR1 SGHAT, CDR2 FQDESV (reference sequence). The CDR3 sequence is 14 residues long. CDR3 region: CASSFGDFWETQYF. Here the CDR3 DNA reads TGTGCCAGCAGCTTTGGTGACTTCTGGGAGACCCAGTACTTC.

This clonotype was seen repeatedly, ten times or more. The chain carries TRBV4-3 and TRBJ1-1; D is unresolved. Between the trimmed V and J ends, which lost 0 bases and 0 bases, there was a span of 8 bases. Germline V CDR1 and CDR2: LGHNA, YSLEER. The CDR3 has 15 residues. The CDR3 spells CASSQDLGLNTEAFF. CDR3 nucleotide sequence: TGCGCCAGCAGCCAAGATCTAGGGCTGAACACTGAAGCTTTCTTT.

This clonotype is medium-sized. Here the CDR3 DNA reads TGTGCCAGCAGTGGCGGGGGGCCCCAGGAGACCCAGTACTTC. Amino acid sequence: CASSGGGPQETQYF. The chain recombines TRBV28 with TRBJ2-5, with 8 positions matching TRBD2. Germline CDR1 is MDHEN and CDR2 is SYDVKM. J lost 5 bases, V lost 5 bases, and 7 bases had no gene match. This CDR3 contains 14 residues. Full variable domain (missing parts from reference TRBV28 and TRBJ2-5): DVKVTQSSRYLVKRTGEKVFLECVQDMDHENMFWYRQDPGLGLRLIYFSYDVKMKEKGDIPEGYSVSREKKERFSLILESASTNQTSMYLCASSGGGPQETQYFGPGTRLLVL.

This clonotype qualifies as medium-sized. The chain carries TRBV5-1 and TRBJ2-1; maybe TRBD2 (6 bases). The CDR3 sequence is 15 residues long. V dropped 5 bases and J dropped 0 bases, with 12 bases sitting between them. CDR1 and CDR2 from the germline V gene are SGHRS and YFSETQ. CDR3 nucleotide sequence: TGCGCCAGCAGTCAAGCGGGCCTCTCCTACAATGAGCAGTTCTTC. This sequence encodes CASSQAGLSYNEQFF.

V is TRBV7-9 and J is TRBJ2-5; D tentatively reads TRBD1 or TRBD2 (5 bases each). Germline-derived CDR1 and CDR2 are SEHNR and FQNEAQ (reference sequence). V shed 6 bases and J shed 3 bases, with 17 bases lying between them. The CDR3 loop spans 15 amino acids. CDR3 DNA sequence: TGTGCCAGCAGACAAAAAGAATGGGGGAAAGAGACCCAGTACTTC. Protein: CASRQKEWGKETQYF.

This clonotype was detected many times. The CDR3 DNA reads TGTGCCAGCAGCTTACCCGGGTCCTCCTACAATGAGCAGTTCTTC. It translates to CASSLPGSSYNEQFF. This chain connects TRBV11-2 to TRBJ2-1, with unresolved D. The germline V and J ends were trimmed by 2 bases and 0 bases, with 8 bases remaining between them. This CDR3 region has 15 residues. Per the germline V gene, CDR1 is SGHAT and CDR2 is FQNNGV.

This clonotype is medium-sized (0.01 to 0.1%) within its sample. The genes are TRBV6-2 or TRBV6-3 and TRBJ2-1; no definite D call. In germline, CDR1 is MNHEY, CDR2 SVGEGT. V lost 7 bases and J lost 6, with 13 bases in between. The CDR3 covers 13 residues. CDR3 sequence: CASIQDPRNEQFF. DNA of the CDR3: TGTGCCAGCATCCAAGACCCGCGCAATGAGCAGTTCTTC.

This clonotype counts as medium-sized (0.01 to 0.1%). The rearrangement links TRBV24-1 to TRBJ2-3; D gene unclear. V was cut by 4 bases and J by 2 bases, with 6 bases left in between. Germline CDR1 KGHDR, CDR2 SFDVKD. There are 13 residues in the CDR3. The CDR3 loop reads CATSEPSTDTQYF. The CDR3 region has the DNA TGTGCCACCAGTGAACCCTCCACAGATACGCAGTATTTT.

In this sample, this clonotype is medium-sized. The rearrangement links TRBV20-1 to TRBJ2-1; TRBD2 matches 12 bases. CDR1 is DFQATT, CDR2 SNEGSKA, per germline (reference sequence). CDR3 length: 14 residues. V shed 3 bases, J shed 10 bases, and the junction held 7 bases outside the gene matches. The CDR3 DNA reads TGCAGTGCTAGGGGTCGACTAGCGGGAGTCGAGCAGTTCTTC. Protein sequence: CSARGRLAGVEQFF.

In its sample, this clonotype ranks as medium-sized. The chain is built from TRBV5-1 and TRBJ2-7, with 9 bases matching TRBD1. Trimming cost V 4 bases and J 2 bases; bases outside gene matches: 4. CDR1 and CDR2 from the germline V gene are SGHRS and YFSETQ. This CDR3 is 14 amino acids long. The CDR3 DNA reads as TGCGCCAGCAGCCTGGACAGGGGCCCCTACGAGCAGTACTTC. Translation gives CASSLDRGPYEQYF.

This clonotype is deemed medium-sized (0.01 to 0.1%). The chain is built from TRBV12-3 or TRBV12-4 and TRBJ1-1, with D possibly TRBD1 on 5 matching bases. The CDR3 sequence is 12 residues long. V was trimmed by 4 bases and J by 5 bases, leaving 8 bases between them. This CDR3 reads CASSSSGTEAFF. CDR3 nucleotide sequence: TGTGCCAGCAGTTCCTCAGGGACTGAAGCTTTCTTT.

Ten or more counts support this clonotype. The chain links TRBV10-2 to TRBJ2-7; 7 bases match TRBD2. Germline V gene lookup returns CDR1 WSHSY and CDR2 SAAADI. V shed 4 bases, J shed 0 bases, and the junction held 12 bases outside the gene matches. CDR3 length: 17 amino acids. The CDR3 sequence: CASSGTPGTTSSYEQYF. In DNA form, the CDR3 reads TGCGCCAGCAGTGGCACCCCCGGGACTACAAGCTCCTACGAGCAGTACTTC.

This chain connects TRBV28 to TRBJ2-7, with 10 bases aligning to TRBD1. In germline, CDR1 is MDHEN, CDR2 SYDVKM. Losses at the gene ends were 6 bases for V and 2 bases for J; bases not matched to a gene: 7. This CDR3 spans 15 amino acids. CDR3: CASRPTGTGAYEQYF. The CDR3 region has the DNA TGTGCCAGCAGACCTACCGGGACAGGGGCCTACGAGCAGTACTTC.

This clonotype turned up a few times. This chain connects TRBV20-1 to TRBJ2-7, with D possibly matching TRBD1 (5 bases). The CDR3 totals 14 residues. Between the trimmed V and J ends, which lost 2 bases and 6 bases, there was a span of 17 bases. The germline gives CDR1 DFQATT, CDR2 SNEGSKA (reference sequence). The CDR3 here is CSARIRDSVTEQYF. The CDR3 region has the DNA TGCAGTGCTAGAATCCGAGACAGTGTCACCGAGCAGTACTTC.

This clonotype ranks as medium-sized. The chain carries TRBV27 and TRBJ1-2; 9 bases are shared with TRBD1. V lost 4 bases and J lost 7; bases outside the gene matches: 4. The germline gives CDR1 MNHEY, CDR2 SMNVEV (reference sequence). CDR3 length: 13 amino acids. The CDR3 sequence is CASSSGQGGGYTF. The CDR3 DNA follows: TGTGCCAGCAGTTCGGGACAGGGAGGTGGCTACACCTTC.

By share, this clonotype ranks as medium-sized (0.01 to 0.1%). The V and J genes are TRBV6-2 or TRBV6-3 and TRBJ1-1; TRBD1 is a possible D gene (6 bases). The CDR3 runs 13 residues. Germline V lookup: CDR1 MNHEY, CDR2 SVGEGT. The germline V and J ends were trimmed by 7 bases and 1 base, with 10 bases remaining between them. The CDR3 DNA is TGTGCCAGCACAGGACAGCCGAACACTGAAGCTTTCTTT. It encodes CASTGQPNTEAFF.

By its share, this clonotype is medium-sized. The V gene is TRBV2, the J gene TRBJ1-5, with D uncertain. The CDR3 covers 11 residues. V dropped 8 bases and J dropped 3 bases, with 5 bases sitting between them. Per germline, CDR1 SNHLY and CDR2 FYNNEI. CDR3 coding DNA: TGTGCCAGCGGCTACAATCAGCCCCAGCATTTT. Translating it yields CASGYNQPQHF. The complete variable domain, with remaining parts taken from reference TRBV2 and TRBJ1-5, reads EPEVTQTPSHQVTQMGQEVILRCVPISNHLYFYWYRQILGQKVEFLVSFYNNEISEKSEIFDDQFSVERPDGSNFTLKIRSTKLEDSAMYFCASGYNQPQHFGDGTRLSIL.

This clonotype ranks as medium-sized. This sequence joins TRBV5-1 and TRBJ2-4; maybe TRBD2 (6 bases). V lost 0 bases and J 0 bases, leaving 7 bases between the germline ends. The CDR3 has 15 amino acids. CDR1 and CDR2 (germline): SGHRS, YFSETQ. In nucleotides, the CDR3 is TGCGCCAGCAGCTTGGCCGGGGGAGCCAAAAACATTCAGTACTTC. Translating it yields CASSLAGGAKNIQYF.